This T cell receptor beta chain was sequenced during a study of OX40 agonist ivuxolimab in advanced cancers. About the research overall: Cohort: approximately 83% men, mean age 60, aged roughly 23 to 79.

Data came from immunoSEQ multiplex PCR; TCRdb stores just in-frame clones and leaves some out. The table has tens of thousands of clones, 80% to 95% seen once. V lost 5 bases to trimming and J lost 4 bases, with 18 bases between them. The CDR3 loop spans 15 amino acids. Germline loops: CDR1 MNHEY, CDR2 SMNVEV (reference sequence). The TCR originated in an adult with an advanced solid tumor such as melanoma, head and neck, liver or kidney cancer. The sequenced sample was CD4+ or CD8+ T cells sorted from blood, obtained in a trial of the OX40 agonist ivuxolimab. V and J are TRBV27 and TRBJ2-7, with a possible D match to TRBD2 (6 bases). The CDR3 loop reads CASSRTMGGLYEQYF. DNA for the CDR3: TGTGCCAGCAGTCGGACGATGGGGGGTTTGTACGAGCAGTACTTC.